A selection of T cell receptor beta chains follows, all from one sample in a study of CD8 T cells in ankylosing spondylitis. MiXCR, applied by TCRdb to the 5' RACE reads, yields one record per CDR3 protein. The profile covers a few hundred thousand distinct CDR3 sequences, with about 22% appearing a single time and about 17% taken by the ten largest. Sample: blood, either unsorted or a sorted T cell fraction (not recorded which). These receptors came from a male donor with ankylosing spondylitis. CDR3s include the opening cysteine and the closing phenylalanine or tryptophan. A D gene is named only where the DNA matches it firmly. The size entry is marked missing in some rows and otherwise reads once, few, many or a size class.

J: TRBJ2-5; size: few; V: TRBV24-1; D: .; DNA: TGTGCCACCAGTGACAGAAGAAGGAACACAGAGACCCAGTACTTC; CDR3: CATSDRRRNTETQYF
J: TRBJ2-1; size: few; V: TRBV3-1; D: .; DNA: TGTGCCAGCAGCCAGCAAGGAGGGGGGCGAAATGAGCAGTTCTTC; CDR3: CASSQQGGGRNEQFF
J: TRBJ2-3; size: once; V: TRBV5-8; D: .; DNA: TGTGCCAGCACTACGAGGGTAGATACGCAGTATTTT; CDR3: CASTTRVDTQYF
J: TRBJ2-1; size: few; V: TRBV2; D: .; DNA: TGTGTCCGAGCGGGCACCTCGAACGCCTACAATGAGCAGTTCTTC; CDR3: CVRAGTSNAYNEQFF
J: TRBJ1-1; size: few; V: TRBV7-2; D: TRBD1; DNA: TGTGCCAGCAGCTTCAACAGGGGGAACACTGAAGCTTTCTTT; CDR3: CASSFNRGNTEAFF
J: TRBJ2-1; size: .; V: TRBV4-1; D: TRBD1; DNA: TGCGCCAGCAGCCAGGCCGGGACAGGGTGGAATGAGCAGTTCTTC; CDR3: CASSQAGTGWNEQFF
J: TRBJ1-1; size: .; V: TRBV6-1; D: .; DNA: TGTGCCAGCGGGCCCGCCAGACTGAACACTGAAGCTTTCTTT; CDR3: CASGPARLNTEAFF
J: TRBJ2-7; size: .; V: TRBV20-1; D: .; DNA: TGCAGTGCTAGGCCGCGGGACGGTCCCCTCTACGAGCAGTACTTC; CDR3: CSARPRDGPLYEQYF
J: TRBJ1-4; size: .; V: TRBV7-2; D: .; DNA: TGTGCCAGCAGCTTAAACAGGGCCGTGGGTAAACTGTTTTTT; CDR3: CASSLNRAVGKLFF
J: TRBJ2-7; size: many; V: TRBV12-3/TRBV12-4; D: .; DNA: TGTGCCAGCAGTTTCTTCCACGAGCAGTACTTC; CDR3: CASSFFHEQYF
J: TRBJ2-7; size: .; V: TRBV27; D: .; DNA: TGTGCCAGCAGTTTAAGAGTACAGCTGAGCTCCTACGAGCAGTACTTC; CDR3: CASSLRVQLSSYEQYF
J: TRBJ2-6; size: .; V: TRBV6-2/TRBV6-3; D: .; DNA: TGTGCCAGCCTAACAGGCGGGGCTGGGGCCAACGTCCTGACTTTC; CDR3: CASLTGGAGANVLTF
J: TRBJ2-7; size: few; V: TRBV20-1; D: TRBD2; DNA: TGCAGTGCTCGAACTAGCGGGTCGAACTACGAGCAGTACTTC; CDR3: CSARTSGSNYEQYF
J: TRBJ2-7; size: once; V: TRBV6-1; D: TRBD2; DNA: TGTGCCAGCACCCTGACTAGCAGCTACGAGCAGTACTTC; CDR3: CASTLTSSYEQYF
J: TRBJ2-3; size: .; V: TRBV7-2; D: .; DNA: TGTGCCAGCAGCTTCGACCTTGGCAACACAGATACGCAGTATTTT; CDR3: CASSFDLGNTDTQYF
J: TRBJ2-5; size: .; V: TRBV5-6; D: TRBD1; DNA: TGTGCCAGCAGTTACACAGGGGGCGAGACCCAGTACTTC; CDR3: CASSYTGGETQYF
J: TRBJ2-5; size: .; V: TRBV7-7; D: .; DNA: TGTGCCAGCAGCTCTGGGGCGGGAAACCAAGAGACCCAGTACTTC; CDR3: CASSSGAGNQETQYF
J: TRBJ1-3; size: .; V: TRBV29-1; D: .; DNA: TGCAGCGCCCGGACAGCCTCTGGAAACACCATATATTTT; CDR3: CSARTASGNTIYF
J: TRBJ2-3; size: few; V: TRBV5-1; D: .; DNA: TGCGCCAGCACAAGAGGGATCCAGAGTTATACGCAGTATTTT; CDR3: CASTRGIQSYTQYF
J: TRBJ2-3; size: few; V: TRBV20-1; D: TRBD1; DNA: TGCAGTGCTACAACGACAGGGGTTGGCACAGATACGCAGTATTTT; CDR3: CSATTTGVGTDTQYF
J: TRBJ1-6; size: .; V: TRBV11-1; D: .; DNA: TGTGCCAGCAGCTTAGTGGCCTTCGATCGTAGCTCCTATAATTCACCCCTCCACTTT; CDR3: CASSLVAFDRSSYNSPLHF
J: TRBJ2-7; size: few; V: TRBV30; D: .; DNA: TGTGCCTGGAGTGTAACAGGGAGTTCCTACGAGCAGTACTTC; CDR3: CAWSVTGSSYEQYF
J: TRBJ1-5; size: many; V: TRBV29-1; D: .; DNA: TGCAGCGTTAGTCAGCAGGGGTCAGGTCAGCCCCAGCATTTT; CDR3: CSVSQQGSGQPQHF
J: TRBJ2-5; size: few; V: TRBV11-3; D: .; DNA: TGTGCCAGCAGCTTACAAGGCACCGAGACCCAGTACTTC; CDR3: CASSLQGTETQYF
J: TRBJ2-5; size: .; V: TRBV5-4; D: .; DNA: TGTGCCAGCAGCTTGATGGGGATCCAAGAGACCCAGTACTTC; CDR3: CASSLMGIQETQYF
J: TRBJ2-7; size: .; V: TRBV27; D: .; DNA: TGTGCCAGCAGTTTGAACAGGGCGTACGAGCAGTACTTC; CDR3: CASSLNRAYEQYF
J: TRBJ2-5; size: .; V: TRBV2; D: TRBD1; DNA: TGTGCCAGCAGTAAACAGACAGGGGGCGGGAGGGAGACCCAGTACTTC; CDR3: CASSKQTGGGRETQYF
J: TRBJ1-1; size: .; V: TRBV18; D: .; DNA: TGTGCCAGCTCGACCTCCGGGGGCACTGAAGCTTTCTTT; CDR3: CASSTSGGTEAFF
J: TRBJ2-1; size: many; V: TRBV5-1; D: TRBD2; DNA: TGCGCCAGCAGCATAGGACTAGTGGCTAAGGACAATGAGCAGTTCTTC; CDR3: CASSIGLVAKDNEQFF
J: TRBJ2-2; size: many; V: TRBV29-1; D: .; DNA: TGCAGCGTGGAAACGACGGGACTGGGTAACACCGGGGAGCTGTTTTTT; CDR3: CSVETTGLGNTGELFF
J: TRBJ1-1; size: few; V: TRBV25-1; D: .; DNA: TGTGCCAGCAGTGAGGACCTGGGACACATGAACACTGAAGCTTTCTTT; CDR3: CASSEDLGHMNTEAFF
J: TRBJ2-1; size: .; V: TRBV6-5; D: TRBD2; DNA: TGTGCCAGCAGTTACTCGCTGGACTCGGGACTATCCTACAATGAGCAGTTCTTC; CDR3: CASSYSLDSGLSYNEQFF
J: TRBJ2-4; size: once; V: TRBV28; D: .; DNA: TGTGCCAGCAGTTTCCAGGTCGGAGGGGGCGAGGGAATTGACATTCAGTACTTC; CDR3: CASSFQVGGGEGIDIQYF
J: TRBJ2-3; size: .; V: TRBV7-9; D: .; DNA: TGTGCCAGCAGTATCGAGGCGGGCGGCACAGATACGCAGTATTTT; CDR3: CASSIEAGGTDTQYF
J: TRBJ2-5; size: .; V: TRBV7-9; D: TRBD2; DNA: TGTGCCAGCAGCTTGAGGACTAGCGCACAAGAGACCCAGTACTTC; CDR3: CASSLRTSAQETQYF
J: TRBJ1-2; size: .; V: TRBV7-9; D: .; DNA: TGTGCCAGCAGCTACGGGGGGCTTGGCTATGGCTACACCTTC; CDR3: CASSYGGLGYGYTF
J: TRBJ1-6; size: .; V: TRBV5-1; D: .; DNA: TGCGCCAGCAGCCCTACGCCGGCAGGGGATAATTCACCCCTCCACTTT; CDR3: CASSPTPAGDNSPLHF
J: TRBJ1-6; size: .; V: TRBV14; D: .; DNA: TGTGCCAGCAGCCAGGAAAATGTGGGGAATTCACCCCTCCACTTT; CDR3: CASSQENVGNSPLHF
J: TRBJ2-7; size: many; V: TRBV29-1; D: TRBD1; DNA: TGCAGCGTTGAAGGACCCGACAGGGGGGGACAGTACTTC; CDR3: CSVEGPDRGGQYF
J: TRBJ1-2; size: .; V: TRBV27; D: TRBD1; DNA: TGTGCCAGCAGACCAGGACAGGGCCCAAGGGGACGCGGCTACACCTTC; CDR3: CASRPGQGPRGRGYTF
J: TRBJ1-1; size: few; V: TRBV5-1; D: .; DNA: TGCGCCAGCACCTTGGGACAGAACACTGAAGCTTTCTTT; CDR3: CASTLGQNTEAFF
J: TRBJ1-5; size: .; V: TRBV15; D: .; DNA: TGTGCCACCAGCAGAGGGGACTTCCCCGGGGGGCAGCCCCAGCATTTT; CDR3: CATSRGDFPGGQPQHF
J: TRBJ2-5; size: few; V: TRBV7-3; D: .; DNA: TGTGCCAGCAGCTTAACGGGGCAGGGAGAGACCCAGTACTTC; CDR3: CASSLTGQGETQYF
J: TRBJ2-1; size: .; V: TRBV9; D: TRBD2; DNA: TGTGCCAGCAGCGTTGCGGGACTAGCGGGAGGTGAGCAGTTCTTC; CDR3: CASSVAGLAGGEQFF
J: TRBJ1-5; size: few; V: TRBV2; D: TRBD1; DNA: TGTGCCAGCAGTTTCCCGGGACAGGGGACCCCCCAGCATTTT; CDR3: CASSFPGQGTPQHF
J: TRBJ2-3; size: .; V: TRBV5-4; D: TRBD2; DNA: TGTGCCAGCAGCATCGGACTAGCGGGAGAATCAGATACGCAGTATTTT; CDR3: CASSIGLAGESDTQYF
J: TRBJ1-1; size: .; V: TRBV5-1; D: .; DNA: TGCGCCAGCAGCTTTACAGATAACACTGAAGCTTTCTTT; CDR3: CASSFTDNTEAFF
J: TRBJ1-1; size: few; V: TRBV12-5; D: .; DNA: TGTGCTAGTGGTTGGACGCAGTCAACTGAAGCTTTCTTT; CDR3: CASGWTQSTEAFF
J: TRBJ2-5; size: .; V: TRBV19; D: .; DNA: TGTGCCAGTAGTGGGGACCCTGGGGAGACCCAGTACTTC; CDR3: CASSGDPGETQYF
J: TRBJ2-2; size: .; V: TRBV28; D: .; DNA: TGTGCCAGCAGACGGGTCCTCGGGGAGCTGTTTTTT; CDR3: CASRRVLGELFF
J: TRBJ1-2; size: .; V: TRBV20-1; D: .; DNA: TGCAGTGCTATGAGGAGACAGTGGCGGGGAGGCTACACCTTC; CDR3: CSAMRRQWRGGYTF
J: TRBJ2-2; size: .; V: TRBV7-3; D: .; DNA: TGTGCCAGCAGCTTATCCTTGGCGGGTCACAACACCGGGGAGCTGTTTTTT; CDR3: CASSLSLAGHNTGELFF
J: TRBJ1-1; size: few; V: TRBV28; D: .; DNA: TGTGCCAGCATAGGGACTGAAGCTTTCTTT; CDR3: CASIGTEAFF
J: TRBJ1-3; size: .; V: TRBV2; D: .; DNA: TGTGCCAGCAGTGAAATAGGCTCTGGAAACACCATATATTTT; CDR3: CASSEIGSGNTIYF
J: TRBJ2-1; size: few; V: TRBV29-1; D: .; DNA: TGCAGCGTTGACGTTACAAAGGGCGGACCTGTTTTGGAGCAGTTCTTC; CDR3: CSVDVTKGGPVLEQFF